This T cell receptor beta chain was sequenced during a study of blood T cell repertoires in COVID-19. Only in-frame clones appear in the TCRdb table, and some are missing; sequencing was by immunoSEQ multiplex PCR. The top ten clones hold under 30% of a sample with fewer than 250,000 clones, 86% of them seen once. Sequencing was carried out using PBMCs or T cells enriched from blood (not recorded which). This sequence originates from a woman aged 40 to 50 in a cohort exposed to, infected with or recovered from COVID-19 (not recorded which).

CDR3 region: CASSFSASRLGNTIYF. CDR3 DNA: TGTGCCAGCAGCTTCTCGGCCTCCCGACTTGGAAACACCATATATTTT. The rearrangement uses TRBV7-9 and TRBJ1-3; D is unclear. Trimming took off 3 bases at V and 3 bases at J, with 15 bases between the two ends. The CDR3 is made up of 16 amino acids. Germline CDR1 SEHNR, CDR2 FQNEAQ (reference sequence).